A single sample is the source of the 17 T cell receptor beta chains below, sequenced in a study of regulatory T cells in long-lasting Graves disease. This sample's time point: newly diagnosed GD, antithyroid drugs for less than 3 months. From PBMCs, RNA was extracted and then used to make the TCR library. CDR3 regions were amplified by Arm-PCR using iRepertoire HTBI primers to build TCR beta libraries. From the multiplex PCR reads, TCRdb called clonotypes with MiXCR, one entry per CDR3 protein. The sample includes about 530,000 distinct CDR3 sequences, roughly 15% of them seen just once. These same data were also listed under a study on T cells in Graves' hyperthyroidism and ophthalmopathy.

The material sequenced was peripheral blood mononuclear cells (PBMCs), taken at new diagnosis, from a patient treated with antithyroid drugs. The receptors stem from a woman aged 35-65 years with Graves disease.

The chain links TRBV5-5 to TRBJ2-6; D may match TRBD1 or TRBD2 (7 bases each). The CDR3 loop spans 16 amino acids. Germline CDR1 and CDR2: SGHKS and YYEKEE (reference sequence). The germline V and J ends were trimmed by 9 bases and 2 bases, with 18 bases remaining between them. The CDR3 sequence is CATGGAPLAGANVLTF. The CDR3 DNA reads TGTGCCACAGGGGGGGCTCCCCTCGCTGGGGCCAACGTCCTGACTTTC.

There are many counts of this clonotype. The J gene is TRBJ2-3, the V gene TRBV7-8; a weak D match, TRBD1 (6 bases). CDR1 is SGHVS and CDR2 is FQNEAQ in the germline V gene. Trimming took 10 bases from V and 6 from J, leaving 20 bases between them. The CDR3 loop spans 14 amino acids. The CDR3 DNA sequence: TGTGCCACCGACCCGGGCACAGGGTTCGATACGCAGTATTTT. It translates to CATDPGTGFDTQYF.

The chain is built from TRBV7-9 and TRBJ2-1; TRBD2 might be the D (6 bases). Trimming pared 2 bases from V and 4 bases from J, leaving 12 bases between. Germline CDR1 and CDR2: SEHNR and FQNEAQ (reference sequence). The CDR3 contains 15 residues. The CDR3 here is CASSLTGDPYNEQFF. The CDR3, as DNA: TGTGCCAGCAGCTTAACGGGGGACCCGTACAATGAGCAGTTCTTC.

This clonotype showed up many times. J is TRBJ1-2 and V is TRBV3-1; unclear D gene. The CDR3 loop spans 13 amino acids. Per the germline V gene, CDR1 is LGHDT and CDR2 is YNNKEL (reference sequence). Trimming shortened V by 0 bases and J by 7 bases, and 9 bases separated the two germline ends. The CDR3 spells CASSQDSSTGYTF. DNA for the CDR3: TGTGCCAGCAGCCAAGATAGCAGTACTGGCTACACCTTC.

In this sample, this clonotype turned up many times. The J gene is TRBJ2-3, the V gene TRBV29-1; possibly TRBD1 for D (5 bases). Germline V CDR1 and CDR2: SQVTM, ANQGSEA. The CDR3 loop spans 13 amino acids. V gave up 0 bases and J gave up 7 bases, with 11 bases separating them. The CDR3, as DNA: TGCAGCGTTGAAGATCGGACATCCTATACGCAGTATTTT. Its protein product is CSVEDRTSYTQYF.

The sample holds a few counts of this clonotype. This chain links TRBV15 with TRBJ1-1; D gene uncertain. The V end lost 4 bases, the J end lost 3 bases, and 12 bases lay between the germline ends. CDR3 size: 14 residues. Germline assignment: CDR1 LNHNV and CDR2 YYDKDF (reference sequence). The CDR3 sequence: CATSKKTLDTEAFF. The CDR3 DNA reads TGTGCCACCAGCAAGAAGACCCTTGACACTGAAGCTTTCTTT.

This clonotype was seen a few times. This chain links TRBV13 with TRBJ1-6; D gene unclear. The CDR3 length is 12 residues. Germline lookup yields CDR1 PRHDT and CDR2 FYEKMQ (reference sequence). V was trimmed by 7 bases and J by 8 bases, leaving 9 bases between them. For the CDR3, the DNA is TGTGCCAGCACACTTGGCTATTCACCCCTCCACTTT. Its protein product is CASTLGYSPLHF.

This chain connects TRBV5-1 to TRBJ1-4; D perhaps matches TRBD1 (5 bases). Germline CDR1 and CDR2: SGHRS and YFSETQ. This CDR3 contains 14 residues. Trimming shortened V by 2 bases and J by 8 bases, and 13 bases separated the two germline ends. CDR3 sequence reads: CASSLGEGNEKLFF. The CDR3 bases are TGCGCCAGCAGCTTAGGGGAAGGAAACGAAAAACTGTTTTTT.

This clonotype showed up many times. V usage is TRBV11-3 and J usage is TRBJ2-3; D gene ambiguous. Trimming pared 4 bases from V and 1 base from J, leaving 6 bases between. CDR3 length: 13 amino acids. Germline CDR1 SGHNT, CDR2 YENEEA. CDR3 sequence reads: CASSSRGTDTQYF. The CDR3 region has the DNA TGTGCCAGCAGCTCCCGCGGCACAGATACGCAGTATTTT.

For this clonotype: A far larger clone lies a single base away; this is likely a read error. The V call is TRBV11-2, the J call TRBJ2-5; the D is unclear. There are 15 residues in the CDR3. Germline loops: CDR1 SGHAT, CDR2 FQNNGV. The V end was cut by 7 bases, the J end by 11 bases, with 26 bases between. CDR3 protein: CASNSGQASYNEQYF. For the CDR3, the DNA is TGTGCCAGCAACTCCGGGCAGGCCTCCTACAATGAGCAGTACTTC.

This clonotype was seen only a few times. This chain connects TRBV19 to TRBJ1-6, with a possible D match to TRBD1 (5 bases). Germline lookup yields CDR1 LNHDA and CDR2 SQIVND (reference sequence). V shed 1 base and J shed 8 bases, with 15 bases lying between them. CDR3 size: 16 residues. This chain's CDR3 is CASSIAAGRVYSPLHF. DNA of the CDR3: TGTGCCAGTAGTATAGCGGCAGGGAGAGTTTATTCACCCCTCCACTTT.

This clonotype has just a few counts. The chain joins TRBV3-1 to TRBJ1-6; no definite D call. Germline V CDR1 and CDR2: LGHDT, YNNKEL (reference sequence). V was cut by 1 base and J by 6 bases, with 7 bases left in between. This CDR3 is built from 14 residues. Here the CDR3 DNA reads TGTGCCAGCAGCCAAGTTGAAGGTAATTCACCCCTCCACTTT. Translated: CASSQVEGNSPLHF.

The V call is TRBV5-5, the J call TRBJ1-1; D ambiguous. V gave up 1 base and J gave up 0 bases, with 10 bases separating them. The CDR3 is made up of 15 amino acids. The germline CDR1 and CDR2 sequences are SGHKS and YYEKEE (reference sequence). CDR3: CASSLRRHMNTEAFF. The CDR3 DNA reads as TGTGCCAGCAGCTTGAGACGGCATATGAACACTGAAGCTTTCTTT.

Ten or more counts support this clonotype. V gene TRBV7-2 combines with J gene TRBJ1-6; possible D gene TRBD1, 5 bases. There are 16 residues in the CDR3. Trimming stripped 5 bases from V and 8 bases from J, with 19 bases between. Per germline, CDR1 SGHTA and CDR2 FQGNSA. Here the CDR3 reads CASSTRQFSSDSPLHF. CDR3 in DNA: TGTGCCAGCAGCACCCGACAGTTTTCTTCCGATTCACCCCTCCACTTT.

This chain uses TRBV6-1 with TRBJ1-3, with TRBD1 as a possible D gene (5 bases). Trimming took 5 bases from V and 0 from J, leaving 17 bases between them. This CDR3 is built from 17 residues. Germline V gene lookup returns CDR1 MNHNS and CDR2 SASEGT. CDR3 protein: CASSPAGGVPSGNTIYF. CDR3 bases: TGTGCCAGCAGTCCCGCCGGGGGAGTGCCCTCTGGAAACACCATATATTTT.

This clonotype occurred a few times. The chain recombines TRBV4-1 with TRBJ1-2, with unresolved D. The length of the CDR3 is 14 residues. The V gene lost 2 bases and the J gene lost 8 bases, with 15 bases spanning the gap. Germline V gives CDR1 MGHRA, CDR2 YSYEKL. The CDR3 is CASSQIYKREGYTF. In DNA form, the CDR3 reads TGCGCCAGCAGCCAAATCTATAAGAGGGAGGGCTACACCTTC.

In its sample, this clonotype was seen a few times. V gene TRBV6-1 combines with J gene TRBJ1-2; no reliable D call. V was cut by 1 base and J by 3 bases, with 12 bases left in between. The CDR3 contains 15 residues. CDR1 and CDR2 (germline): MNHNS, SASEGT. This chain's CDR3 is CASSEDLWVDYGYTF. Here the CDR3 DNA reads TGTGCCAGCAGTGAAGATTTGTGGGTAGACTATGGCTACACCTTC.